This T cell receptor beta chain emerged from a study of T cell responses to AZD1222 COVID-19 vaccine. In regard to this clone: What it binds is not known.

The CDR3 runs to 15 residues. In germline, CDR1 is SNHLY, CDR2 FYNNEI. Trimming removed 6 bases from V and 1 base from J; junction bases left unmatched: 8. Study-level findings and limits: Regions 160-218 and 743-854 dominated among vaccine-associated CD4 TCRs spanning spike. No repertoire was sampled before or during the peak T cell response, only after it. The donor group comprised mostly white British people and more females; the analysis possibly underestimated clonal diversity. Nearly half of the spike-specific TCRs reportedly recognize variant regions that carry no mutations.

Sequencing was performed with immunoSEQ multiplex PCR; in TCRdb, only in-frame clones are kept and a portion is missing. The data hold about 150,000 clones, with under 95% observed a single time. The source is an adult in good health. The sample here was peripheral blood, taken on day 0 of MenACWY control vaccination. The chain is built from TRBV2 and TRBJ2-7; 8 bases align to TRBD2. The CDR3 region has the DNA TGTGCCAGCAGAAACAGCGGGGGATATTCCTACGAGCAGTACTTC. Translated, it gives CASRNSGGYSYEQYF.